The entry that follows covers one TCR beta chain sequence. These data come from a study of cytomegalovirus exposure and HLA in healthy donors. Germline assignment: CDR1 KGHSH and CDR2 LQKENI. Trimming removed 3 bases from V and 2 bases from J, with 13 bases in between. CDR3 length: 15 residues. The PCR was carried out with 60 Vbeta primers and 13 Jbeta primers. Method: immunoSEQ multiplex PCR; TCRdb's copy keeps in-frame clones and lacks some. The data show around 64,000 clones, 86% seen once. Sequencing used PBMCs. This TCR was sampled from a woman in her twenties or thirties in good health and CMV-seronegative. The chain joins TRBV18 to TRBJ1-2; D possibly corresponds to TRBD1 (6 bases). CDR3 protein: CASSPDRSWNYGYTF. Here the CDR3 DNA reads TGTGCCAGCTCACCGGACAGAAGCTGGAACTATGGCTACACCTTC.